The entry below gives a single T cell receptor (beta chain) sequence along with its context. As originally analysed: Quantification of nucleated cells was approximated via reference gene primer amplification. Repertoires were generated with immunoSEQ multiplex PCR, while TCRdb's copy carries only in-frame clones and drops some. Clonal size and the V and J genes are those of that table, whereas D and trimming came from the DNA. The sample lists about 250,000 clones; approximately 90% were seen once. This specimen belongs to a study of blood T cell repertoires in COVID-19. CDR1 and CDR2 (germline): WNHNN, SYGVQD (reference sequence). The CDR3 is 16 residues long. After removal of 7 bases from V and 1 base from J, the junction contained 12 bases not matched to a gene.

The V gene is TRBV10-1, the J gene TRBJ1-2, with TRBD1 identical over 7 bases. The receptor was derived from a man aged 18 to 35 with active or convalescent COVID-19. The sample was peripheral blood. The CDR3: CASMSMGTDINYGYTF. CDR3 coding DNA: TGCGCCAGCATGTCTATGGGGACAGACATTAACTATGGCTACACCTTC.